These T cell receptor beta chains were read from a single sample in a study of T cell changes during pregnancy in multiple sclerosis. TCRdb keeps only in-frame clones here, not all; method: immunoSEQ multiplex PCR. Of tens of thousands of clones in the sample, over 85% were seen once. The sequenced sample was peripheral blood, obtained in the first trimester of pregnancy. These TCRs come from a female donor in good health, enrolled as a control in a pregnancy study. The CDR3 runs from the conserved cysteine through the conserved F or W. Each record gives: D gene, clone size, J gene, V gene, CDR3 DNA, CDR3 protein. A D gene is named only where the DNA matches it firmly. Clone sizes are given selectively: once, few, many, or a class where the clone is expanded.

d_gene: .; abundance: once; j_gene: TRBJ1-1; v_gene: TRBV5-1; CDR3nt: TGCGCCAGCAGCTTGACAGGGCCGAACACTGAAGCTTTCTTT; CDR3aa: CASSLTGPNTEAFF
d_gene: TRBD2; abundance: once; j_gene: TRBJ2-1; v_gene: TRBV7-2; CDR3nt: TGTGCCAGCAGCCTATACGGACTAGCGGGCTTATCCTACAATGAGCAGTTCTTC; CDR3aa: CASSLYGLAGLSYNEQFF
d_gene: .; abundance: once; j_gene: TRBJ2-3; v_gene: TRBV19; CDR3nt: TGTGCCAGTAGCGACTCGCTAGCGAGACGCACAGATACGCAGTATTTT; CDR3aa: CASSDSLARRTDTQYF
d_gene: TRBD2; abundance: .; j_gene: TRBJ2-7; v_gene: TRBV11-3; CDR3nt: TGTGCCAGCAGCCTAGGGGCGGGACTAGCGGACGAGCAGTACTTC; CDR3aa: CASSLGAGLADEQYF
d_gene: .; abundance: .; j_gene: TRBJ1-6; v_gene: TRBV7-2; CDR3nt: TGTGCCAGCAGCCCACAGGGAACCAATTCACCCCTCCACTTT; CDR3aa: CASSPQGTNSPLHF
d_gene: TRBD2; abundance: .; j_gene: TRBJ2-3; v_gene: TRBV5-4; CDR3nt: TGTGCCAGCAGCGCCTACCTAGCGGGGGGGCGCACAGATACGCAGTATTTT; CDR3aa: CASSAYLAGGRTDTQYF
d_gene: .; abundance: .; j_gene: TRBJ1-5; v_gene: TRBV7-2; CDR3nt: TGTGCCAGCAGCTTAGTGGCAGGGCAAGGGCAGCCCCAGCATTTT; CDR3aa: CASSLVAGQGQPQHF
d_gene: .; abundance: .; j_gene: TRBJ1-5; v_gene: TRBV30; CDR3nt: TGTGCCTGGAGTGGACAGGCAACGAAGCCCCAGCATTTT; CDR3aa: CAWSGQATKPQHF
d_gene: .; abundance: .; j_gene: TRBJ1-2; v_gene: TRBV27; CDR3nt: TGTGCCAGCAAGCGACAGAATATCTACACCTTC; CDR3aa: CASKRQNIYTF
d_gene: TRBD2; abundance: .; j_gene: TRBJ2-5; v_gene: TRBV5-1; CDR3nt: TGCGCCAGCAGCTGGACTAGCGGGAGGCCAGAGACCCAGTACTTC; CDR3aa: CASSWTSGRPETQYF
d_gene: TRBD2; abundance: once; j_gene: TRBJ2-1; v_gene: TRBV15; CDR3nt: TGTGCCACCAGCAGTGATCGGGCGGGGGGGCCTAATGAGCAGTTCTTC; CDR3aa: CATSSDRAGGPNEQFF
d_gene: TRBD1; abundance: .; j_gene: TRBJ1-2; v_gene: TRBV11-3; CDR3nt: TGTGCCAGCAGCTTAGTCGACAGGGGAGGCGGCTACACCTTC; CDR3aa: CASSLVDRGGGYTF
d_gene: TRBD2; abundance: .; j_gene: TRBJ2-7; v_gene: TRBV7-2; CDR3nt: TGTGCCAGCAGCTTAGGGACTAGCGACTCCTACGAGCAGTACTTC; CDR3aa: CASSLGTSDSYEQYF
d_gene: TRBD1; abundance: .; j_gene: TRBJ1-3; v_gene: TRBV5-6; CDR3nt: TGTGCCAGCGGCGGGACAGGGGATGGTCGGGGGGGAAACACCATATATTTT; CDR3aa: CASGGTGDGRGGNTIYF
d_gene: TRBD2; abundance: .; j_gene: TRBJ2-3; v_gene: TRBV19; CDR3nt: TGTGCCAGTAGTACTAGCGGAACTAGCACAGATACGCAGTATTTT; CDR3aa: CASSTSGTSTDTQYF
d_gene: TRBD1; abundance: .; j_gene: TRBJ1-2; v_gene: TRBV4-1; CDR3nt: TGCGCCAGCAGCCAAGCCCGGACAGGGATGAACTATGGCTACACCTTC; CDR3aa: CASSQARTGMNYGYTF
d_gene: TRBD2; abundance: .; j_gene: TRBJ2-7; v_gene: TRBV19; CDR3nt: TGTGCCAGTAGTATAGTAGCGGGAGAGGTCTACGAGCAGTACTTC; CDR3aa: CASSIVAGEVYEQYF
d_gene: TRBD2; abundance: .; j_gene: TRBJ2-2; v_gene: TRBV6-4; CDR3nt: TGTGCCAGCAAAACCGGGACTAGCGACACCGGGGAGCTGTTTTTT; CDR3aa: CASKTGTSDTGELFF
d_gene: .; abundance: .; j_gene: TRBJ2-7; v_gene: TRBV9; CDR3nt: TGTGCCAGCAGCCCTCAATTAGTTGGCGAGCAGTACTTC; CDR3aa: CASSPQLVGEQYF
d_gene: .; abundance: .; j_gene: TRBJ2-2; v_gene: TRBV7-2; CDR3nt: TGTGCCAGCAGCGCCGGACAGAACACCGGGGAGCTGTTTTTT; CDR3aa: CASSAGQNTGELFF